These T cell receptor beta chains were read from a single sample in a study of T cells in Graves' hyperthyroidism and ophthalmopathy. MiXCR, run by TCRdb on the multiplex PCR reads, gives a single entry per CDR3 protein. Of fewer than 650,000 distinct CDR3 sequences listed, about 15% are singletons. The sequenced sample consisted of blood. Every receptor here comes from a woman aged 40 to 50 with Graves' hyperthyroidism. The CDR3 runs from the conserved cysteine through the conserved F or W. The D gene is left open where the match is weak. Clone size, where shown, is once, few, many, or a class for clones that have expanded.

clone size	D gene	V gene	J gene	CDR3 DNA	CDR3 protein
many	-	TRBV28	TRBJ2-1	TGTGCCAGCAGTTTACAGGATAACTGGCGAAATGAGCAGTTCTTC	CASSLQDNWRNEQFF
-	TRBD1	TRBV3-1	TRBJ2-1	TGTGCCAGCAGCCACCTACAGGGGGCCGGGAGCGATGAGCAGTTCTTC	CASSHLQGAGSDEQFF
many	-	TRBV12-3/TRBV12-4	TRBJ2-7	TGTGCCAGCAGTTTAATAACGCTTGGGGTCCCCTCCTACGAGCAGTACTTC	CASSLITLGVPSYEQYF
-	TRBD1	TRBV2	TRBJ2-1	TGTGCCAGCAGTCCTTGGACAGGGGTGGGCAATGAGCAGTTCTTC	CASSPWTGVGNEQFF
many	-	TRBV20-1	TRBJ2-3	TGCAGTGCTAGAACTAGACAGGACCGCACAGATACGCAGTATTTT	CSARTRQDRTDTQYF
few	TRBD2	TRBV6-1	TRBJ2-5	TGTGCCAGCACGGGTGGTCTAGCGGGAGTCCGAGAGACCCGGTACTTC	CASTGGLAGVRETRYF
many	TRBD2	TRBV2	TRBJ2-1	TGTGCCAGCAGTACCGCGGGACTAGGTTCCGATGAGCAGTTCTTC	CASSTAGLGSDEQFF
-	-	TRBV7-2	TRBJ2-1	TGTGCCAGCAGCTTAAGGCGGGGAAACAATGAGCAGTTCTTC	CASSLRRGNNEQFF
few	-	TRBV12-3/TRBV12-4	TRBJ2-2	TGTGCCAGCAGTCCTAACCCTTACACAGAAAACACCGGGGAGCTGTTTTTT	CASSPNPYTENTGELFF
many	-	TRBV5-1	TRBJ2-7	TGCGCCAGCAGCTTGGCCCTGGACCGTTCTTACGAGCAGTACTTC	CASSLALDRSYEQYF
-	-	TRBV27	TRBJ1-5	TGTGCCAGCAGTCCTGGGGGGGGGGGGAATCAGCCCCAGCATTTT	CASSPGGGGNQPQHF
many	-	TRBV28	TRBJ2-5	TGTGCCAGCAGTTTTACAACGAAACAAGAGACCCAGTACTTC	CASSFTTKQETQYF
many	-	TRBV7-8	TRBJ2-3	TGTGCCAGCAGCATAGGTGGGACCACAAATACGCAGTATTTT	CASSIGGTTNTQYF
few	TRBD2	TRBV15	TRBJ2-1	TGTGCCACCAGCAGCGGGACTAGCGGGAACTTGGAGCAGTTCTTC	CATSSGTSGNLEQFF